The 17 T cell receptor beta chains below all came from one sample that was sequenced in a study of PD-1 blockade in classical Hodgkin lymphoma. Profiling relied on immunoSEQ multiplex PCR, and the TCRdb table lists in-frame clones only, not all of them. The table lists just under 65,000 clones, 90% to 95% of them singletons. Time point defined: cycle 4 day 1 (C4D1), after less than 7 weeks of nivolumab. No patient escaped relapse after autologous stem cell transplantation, and brentuximab vedotin exposure varied. The starting material was peripheral blood mononuclear cells (PBMCs), obtained before the fourth cycle of nivolumab. The receptors were sampled from a human donor with classical Hodgkin lymphoma.

This clone occurred once. This chain uses TRBV5-1 with TRBJ1-1; tentatively, D is TRBD1 (6 bases). V lost 4 bases and J lost 6, with 16 bases in between. This CDR3 has 14 amino acids. Germline assignment: CDR1 SGHRS and CDR2 YFSETQ. CDR3 nucleotides: TGCGCCAGCAGCACCAGGGGAAAGACCTCTGAAGCTTTCTTT. Encoded protein: CASSTRGKTSEAFF.

This rearrangement joins TRBV10-3 to TRBJ1-2, with 8 bases matching TRBD1. Germline CDR1 and CDR2: ENHRY and SYGVKD. The trim removed 5 bases at V and 0 bases at J, leaving 2 bases unmatched. The CDR3 totals 14 residues. The CDR3 region is CAISRQGPNYGYTF. The CDR3 DNA is TGTGCCATCAGTCGACAGGGGCCTAACTATGGCTACACCTTC.

CDR3 sequence (DNA): TGCGCCAGCAGCTCCTGGGGTTATGGAGAGACCCAGTACTTC. As protein: CASSSWGYGETQYF. The chain combines TRBV5-1 with TRBJ2-5; no firm D call. The germline CDR1 and CDR2 sequences are SGHRS and YFSETQ. This CDR3 is built from 14 residues. Trimming cost V 3 bases and J 4 bases, with 13 bases left between them. Variable domain in full (rest from reference TRBV5-1 and TRBJ2-5): KAGVTQTPRYLIKTRGQQVTLSCSPISGHRSVSWYQQTPGQGLQFLFEYFSETQRNKGNFPGRFSGRQFSNSRSEMNVSTLELGDSALYLCASSSWGYGETQYFGPGTRLLVL.

This sequence joins TRBV28 and TRBJ2-4; weak D call: TRBD1 (6 bases). Trimming removed 2 bases from V and 8 bases from J, with 13 bases in between. Germline V gene lookup returns CDR1 MDHEN and CDR2 SYDVKM. CDR3 length: 14 amino acids. Here the CDR3 reads CASSLSRGLDIQYF. CDR3 bases: TGTGCCAGCAGTTTAAGCAGGGGATTGGACATTCAGTACTTC.

V usage is TRBV2 and J usage is TRBJ1-4; 8 bases are shared with TRBD1. Germline lookup yields CDR1 SNHLY and CDR2 FYNNEI. V lost 2 bases, J lost 5 bases, and 4 bases stayed unmatched. The CDR3 totals 15 residues. The DNA for the CDR3 is TGTGCCAGCAGTGAATCCGGGACAGGCAATGAAAAACTGTTTTTT. Its protein product is CASSESGTGNEKLFF.

The chain joins TRBV30 to TRBJ2-1, with D perhaps matching TRBD2 (7 bases). V was trimmed by 1 base and J by 7 bases, leaving 17 bases between them. Germline-derived CDR1 and CDR2 are GTSNPN and SVGIG (reference sequence). The CDR3 spans 15 residues. CDR3 region: CAWSEGVRGGNEQFF. In DNA, the CDR3 is TGTGCCTGGAGTGAGGGGGTTCGGGGAGGGAATGAGCAGTTCTTC. Combining the CDR3 with reference TRBV30 and TRBJ2-1 gives the whole variable domain SQTIHQWPATLVQPVGSPLSLECTVEGTSNPNLYWYRQAAGRGLQLLFYSVGIGQISSEVPQNLSASRPQDRQFILSSKKLLLSDSGFYLCAWSEGVRGGNEQFFGPGTRLTVL.

This clone was detected once. The chain couples TRBV5-4 to TRBJ1-2, with D unresolved. Germline V gene sequence: CDR1 SGHNT, CDR2 YYREEE (reference sequence). The CDR3 covers 14 residues. V was cut by 1 base and J by 7 bases, with 14 bases left in between. The CDR3 protein is CASSLQLVDGGYTF. CDR3 DNA: TGTGCCAGCAGCTTGCAGTTGGTGGACGGTGGCTACACCTTC.

J is TRBJ2-7 and V is TRBV5-5; perhaps TRBD2 as D (6 bases). Trimming pared 5 bases from V and 5 bases from J, leaving 14 bases between. Per the germline V gene, CDR1 is SGHKS and CDR2 is YYEKEE (reference sequence). This CDR3 is 13 amino acids long. CDR3 bases: TGTGCCAGCAGAGTACCGGGGGTCCACGAGCAGTACTTC. This translates into CASRVPGVHEQYF.

The CDR3 sequence is CASSESASGSYVDEQFF. For the CDR3, the DNA is TGTGCCAGCAGTGAATCGGCTAGCGGGAGTTATGTCGATGAGCAGTTCTTC. V usage is TRBV25-1 and J usage is TRBJ2-1, with 10 nucleotides matching TRBD2. Germline V gene data show CDR1 as MGHDK and CDR2 as SYGVNS. The CDR3 runs 17 residues. V lost 1 base to trimming and J lost 8 bases; unmatched junction nucleotides: 11. The full variable domain, with the rest looked up from reference TRBV25-1 and TRBJ2-1, is EADIYQTPRYLVIGTGKKITLECSQTMGHDKMYWYQQDPGMELHLIHYSYGVNSTEKGDLSSESTVSRIRTEHFPLTLESARPSHTSQYLCASSESASGSYVDEQFFGPGTRLTVL.

The genes are TRBV7-9 and TRBJ2-7, with 14 bases aligning to TRBD2. J was trimmed by 0 bases and V by 5 bases; bases with no gene match: 6. The CDR3 is 17 amino acids. The V gene's germline CDR1 is SEHNR and CDR2 FQNEAQ (reference sequence). The CDR3 bases are TGTGCCAGCAGCACGACTAGCGGGGGGGTTAACTCCTACGAGCAGTACTTC. Residues: CASSTTSGGVNSYEQYF.

The rearrangement links TRBV4-2 to TRBJ2-7; 10 bases map to TRBD1. This CDR3 has 16 residues. CDR1 is LGHNA, CDR2 YNFKEQ, per germline. After removal of 0 bases from V and 3 bases from J, the junction contained 5 bases not matched to a gene. CDR3 bases: TGTGCCAGCAGCCAAGATCGGGGGACAGGGGACTACGAGCAGTACTTC. Encoded protein: CASSQDRGTGDYEQYF.

In nucleotides, the CDR3 is TGTGCCAGCAGTTTATCAAGTGGACTAGCGGGAGGGACGTACCGTGGTAATGAGCAGTTCTTC. Translation: CASSLSSGLAGGTYRGNEQFF. V gene TRBV28 combines with J gene TRBJ2-1; TRBD2 agrees at 15 bases. V lost 1 base, J lost 7 bases, and 17 bases stayed unmatched. The CDR3 is made up of 21 amino acids. Germline-derived CDR1 and CDR2 are MDHEN and SYDVKM.

The J gene is TRBJ2-7, the V gene TRBV29-1; 7 bases map to TRBD1. The trim removed 4 bases at V and 7 bases at J, leaving 4 bases unmatched. The CDR3 runs to 11 residues. Germline V gene sequence: CDR1 SQVTM, CDR2 ANQGSEA. The CDR3 bases are TGCAGCGTTGGCACAGGGGTTGAGCAGTACTTC. It specifies CSVGTGVEQYF.

The rearrangement links TRBV21-1 to TRBJ1-5. TRBV21-1 is an annotated pseudogene. The CDR3 consists of 12 residues. The CDR3 coding sequence is TGTGCCAGAAAAATAGGTGATCAGCCCCAGCATTTT. Protein sequence: CARKIGDQPQHF.

This clone occurred once. This chain joins TRBV5-4 and TRBJ2-2; D gene unclear. Germline V lookup: CDR1 SGHNT, CDR2 YYREEE (reference sequence). The germline V and J ends were trimmed by 4 bases and 3 bases, with 16 bases remaining between them. This CDR3 has 16 amino acids. The CDR3 spells CASSTREFPHTGELFF. Here the CDR3 DNA reads TGTGCCAGCAGCACGCGCGAGTTCCCCCACACCGGGGAGCTGTTTTTT.

The V call is TRBV11-2, the J call TRBJ1-5; possibly TRBD1 for D (5 bases). V shed 1 base and J shed 6 bases, with 19 bases lying between them. CDR1 is SGHAT and CDR2 is FQNNGV in the germline V gene. The CDR3 is made up of 17 amino acids. CDR3 protein: CASSLGGQSPLRQPQHF. CDR3 nucleotides: TGTGCCAGCAGCTTAGGAGGACAATCTCCATTACGTCAGCCCCAGCATTTT.

This chain links TRBV7-8 with TRBJ2-4; weak D call: TRBD2 (6 bases). The germline V gene encodes CDR1 SGHVS and CDR2 FQNEAQ. The CDR3 length is 18 residues. Trimming took off 1 base at V and 6 bases at J, with 22 bases between the two ends. The CDR3 is CASSLVGRARDGRNIQYF. CDR3 DNA: TGTGCCAGCAGCTTAGTCGGTAGGGCCAGGGACGGGAGAAACATTCAGTACTTC.